The 27 T cell receptor beta chains listed next were all sequenced from one sample in a study of T-cell reconstitution after alpha-beta-depleted transplantation in children. This sample's TCRbeta library carried unique molecular identifier barcodes. In TCRdb, the PCR reads were re-called with MiXCR into one record per CDR3 protein. The sample lists under 250,000 distinct CDR3 sequences, 20% to 30% seen once, with around 4.8% in the top ten. Sample: PBMCs, mostly from graft donor cells, taken 360 days after TCRalphabeta/CD19-depleted stem cell transplant. These receptors came from a female patient between 2 and 15 years old who had a stem cell transplant for congenital amegakaryocytic thrombocytopenia, so the T cells may come from the graft donor.

The table lists this clonotype with a few counts. The rearrangement uses TRBV15 and TRBJ2-1; a weak D match, TRBD1 (5 bases). Trimming took 2 bases from V and 6 from J, leaving 20 bases between them. Germline V gene lookup returns CDR1 LNHNV and CDR2 YYDKDF (reference sequence). CDR3 length equals 17 residues. CDR3 residues: CATSRLSPAGLVNEQFF. CDR3 nucleotides: TGTGCCACCAGCAGACTATCTCCGGCAGGGTTGGTCAATGAGCAGTTCTTC.

This clonotype has a count of ten or more. The chain has TRBV5-1 and TRBJ2-1; 8 bases are a match to TRBD2. The CDR3 contains 16 residues. CDR1 is SGHRS, CDR2 YFSETQ, per germline. Trimming took 0 bases from V and 4 from J; bases not matched to a gene: 6. CDR3 loop: CASSLAAQREYNEQFF. For the CDR3, the DNA is TGCGCCAGCAGCTTGGCTGCCCAGCGGGAGTACAATGAGCAGTTCTTC. Combining the CDR3 with reference TRBV5-1 and TRBJ2-1 gives the whole variable domain KAGVTQTPRYLIKTRGQQVTLSCSPISGHRSVSWYQQTPGQGLQFLFEYFSETQRNKGNFPGRFSGRQFSNSRSEMNVSTLELGDSALYLCASSLAAQREYNEQFFGPGTRLTVL.

This chain's CDR3 is CASSKRTGGETQYF. The DNA for the CDR3 is TGTGCCAGCAGTAAACGGACAGGGGGTGAGACCCAGTACTTC. This chain links TRBV12-3 or TRBV12-4 with TRBJ2-5, with 10 nucleotides matching TRBD1. The CDR3 has 14 residues. Trimming removed 5 bases from V and 5 bases from J; junction bases left unmatched: 5.

This clonotype appeared many times. V usage is TRBV29-1 and J usage is TRBJ2-1; 10 positions agree with TRBD1. The germline V gene encodes CDR1 SQVTM and CDR2 ANQGSEA. V shed 1 base and J 6 bases; nucleotides not matched to a gene: 0. This CDR3 spans 13 amino acids. The CDR3 reads CSVEGTGGNEQFF. The CDR3 DNA follows: TGCAGCGTTGAAGGGACAGGGGGCAATGAGCAGTTCTTC.

Many counts were recorded for this clonotype. This chain uses TRBV12-3 or TRBV12-4 with TRBJ2-5; D unresolved. The CDR3 consists of 14 residues. V was clipped by 5 bases and J by 7 bases, with 17 bases between them. For the CDR3, the DNA is TGTGCCAGCAGTGAAACCGACCGCTTTGGGACCCAGTACTTC. Translated: CASSETDRFGTQYF.

The chain couples TRBV6-1 to TRBJ2-3; D is possibly TRBD2 (6 bases). The CDR3 runs to 15 residues. Germline CDR1 MNHNS, CDR2 SASEGT. V dropped 6 bases and J dropped 2 bases, with 15 bases sitting between them. CDR3 protein: CASSRLRGNTDTQYF. CDR3 DNA: TGTGCCAGCAGCCGACTCCGGGGGAACACAGATACGCAGTATTTT.

Concerning this clonotype itself: One end of the junction does not line up with germline, which may come from a read error. The rearrangement links TRBV12-3 or TRBV12-4 to TRBJ2-3; 9 nucleotides align to TRBD2. The length of the CDR3 is 18 residues. The CDR3 protein is CTSSLFFGIAGVGNTQYF. The CDR3 nucleotides read TGTACCAGCAGTTTATTCTTTGGAATAGCGGGGGTAGGAAATACGCAGTATTTT.

This clonotype occurred a few times. This chain joins TRBV9 and TRBJ1-1; D unresolved. This CDR3 contains 13 residues. CDR1 is SGDLS, CDR2 YYNGEE, per germline. Trimming shortened V by 4 bases and J by 7 bases, and 14 bases separated the two germline ends. This chain's CDR3 is CASSPPRSDEAFF. For the CDR3, the DNA is TGTGCCAGCAGCCCCCCCAGGAGTGATGAAGCTTTCTTT.

This clonotype turned up a few times. The chain employs TRBV14 and TRBJ1-1; D is unclear. CDR1 is SGHDN and CDR2 is FVKESK in the germline V gene. The CDR3 runs to 15 residues. Trimming took 1 base from V and 0 from J, leaving 9 bases between them. The chain's CDR3 is CASSQAGSMNTEAFF. The CDR3 bases are TGTGCCAGCAGCCAAGCAGGCAGCATGAACACTGAAGCTTTCTTT. Full variable domain (outside the CDR3, taken from reference TRBV14 and TRBJ1-1): EAGVTQFPSHSVIEKGQTVTLRCDPISGHDNLYWYRRVMGKEIKFLLHFVKESKQDESGMPNNRFLAERTGGTYSTLKVQPAELEDSGVYFCASSQAGSMNTEAFFGQGTRLTVV.

The rearrangement links TRBV28 to TRBJ2-4; D is ambiguous. Per the germline V gene, CDR1 is MDHEN and CDR2 is SYDVKM. This CDR3 spans 15 amino acids. The ends were cut back, 1 base at V and 0 bases at J, with 7 bases in the middle. The CDR3 loop is CASSLLPRAKNIQYF. The CDR3 DNA follows: TGTGCCAGCAGTTTATTACCCCGAGCCAAAAACATTCAGTACTTC.

This chain connects TRBV19 to TRBJ2-4; no clear D. This CDR3 region has 15 residues. Germline V gene lookup returns CDR1 LNHDA and CDR2 SQIVND (reference sequence). Trimming left V 3 bases short and J 0 bases short, with 9 bases between. CDR3: CASSISFLAKNIQYF. In DNA, the CDR3 is TGTGCCAGTAGTATTTCGTTCCTAGCCAAAAACATTCAGTACTTC.

This clonotype was counted only a few times. This rearrangement joins TRBV2 to TRBJ2-5; the D call may be TRBD1 or TRBD2 (5 bases each). This CDR3 spans 17 amino acids. Germline V gene lookup returns CDR1 SNHLY and CDR2 FYNNEI. Trimming cost V 1 base and J 1 base, with 16 bases left between them. CDR3 sequence: CASSEVSGTNLQETQYF. The DNA of the CDR3 is TGTGCCAGCAGTGAAGTTTCAGGGACCAATCTCCAAGAGACCCAGTACTTC.

The J gene is TRBJ2-7, the V gene TRBV7-2; the D is unclear. Germline loops: CDR1 SGHTA, CDR2 FQGNSA. Trimming removed 1 base from V and 3 bases from J, with 7 bases in between. There are 13 residues in the CDR3. The CDR3 DNA reads as TGTGCCAGCAGCTTAGAGGGTTACTACGAGCAGTACTTC. It translates to CASSLEGYYEQYF.

V usage is TRBV15 and J usage is TRBJ2-1; tentative D call: TRBD2 (7 bases). This CDR3 is built from 13 residues. The germline V gene has CDR1 LNHNV and CDR2 YYDKDF (reference sequence). V lost 5 bases and J lost 5, with 10 bases in between. The CDR3 nucleotides are TGTGCCACCAGCCCGGGGGGCCACAATGAGCAGTTCTTC. Encoded protein: CATSPGGHNEQFF.

V gene TRBV6-5 combines with J gene TRBJ2-5; D uncertain. There are 14 residues in the CDR3. CDR1 MNHEY and CDR2 SVGAGI come from the germline V gene. V was shortened by 3 bases and J by 5 bases, with 13 bases between the two germline ends. CDR3 sequence: CASSYVSWAETQYF. CDR3 DNA sequence: TGTGCCAGCAGTTATGTTTCATGGGCGGAGACCCAGTACTTC.

The chain is built from TRBV10-2 and TRBJ2-1, with 12 nucleotides matching TRBD2. Losses at the gene ends were 1 base for V and 6 bases for J; bases not matched to a gene: 4. The CDR3 runs 16 residues. Germline CDR1 WSHSY, CDR2 SAAADI. CDR3 DNA sequence: TGCGCCAGCAGTGAGTTGCTAGCGGGGGGGATCAATGAGCAGTTCTTC. Amino acid sequence: CASSELLAGGINEQFF.

Of note for this clonotype: One end of the junction varies from germline; a read error may be responsible. This sequence joins TRBV10-3 and TRBJ2-2; D tentatively fits TRBD1 or TRBD2 (5 bases each). The germline V gene encodes CDR1 ENHRY and CDR2 SYGVKD. This CDR3 spans 15 amino acids. The CDR3 is CAISLGAPGTGELIF. The CDR3, as DNA: TGTGCCATCAGTTTAGGGGCCCCCGGAACCGGGGAGCTGATTTTT.

This clonotype came up a few times. The chain couples TRBV4-1 to TRBJ2-1; TRBD2 matches 13 bases. The V segment lost 1 base and the J segment 7 bases; nucleotides outside the gene matches: 10. The CDR3 covers 18 residues. In germline, CDR1 is MGHRA, CDR2 YSYEKL. The CDR3 DNA sequence: TGCGCCAGCAGCCAAGCAACTGCCGGACTAGCGGGGGAAAATGAGCAGTTCTTC. Protein sequence: CASSQATAGLAGENEQFF.

This clonotype was observed a handful of times. The chain has TRBV29-1 and TRBJ2-2; D tentatively fits TRBD1 or TRBD2 (5 bases each). Trimming shortened V by 4 bases and J by 4 bases, and 13 bases separated the two germline ends. Germline CDR1 is SQVTM and CDR2 is ANQGSEA. The CDR3 contains 14 residues. The CDR3 coding sequence is TGCAGCGTTGGAGGGGCAAGGTTCACCGGGGAGCTGTTTTTT. This sequence encodes CSVGGARFTGELFF.

The J gene is TRBJ2-1, the V gene TRBV7-2; no reliable D call. Trimming took off 5 bases at V and 6 bases at J, with 11 bases between the two ends. The CDR3 is 13 residues long. Germline V gene lookup returns CDR1 SGHTA and CDR2 FQGNSA. CDR3 sequence reads: CASSLRATNEQFF. CDR3 coding DNA: TGTGCCAGCAGCCTTCGGGCCACCAATGAGCAGTTCTTC.

This rearrangement joins TRBV6-5 to TRBJ2-3; 8 bases match TRBD2. The germline V gene encodes CDR1 MNHEY and CDR2 SVGAGI. CDR3 length: 16 amino acids. The ends lost 0 bases at V and 1 base at J; junction bases unmatched: 3. DNA of the CDR3: TGTGCCAGCAGTTACTCTGCGCGGGAGGGCACAGATACGCAGTATTTT. Translated, it gives CASSYSAREGTDTQYF.

This clonotype was seen a handful of times. The rearrangement joins TRBV5-1 to TRBJ2-7; D perhaps matches TRBD2 (5 bases). Trimming cost V 4 bases and J 4 bases, with 18 bases left between them. CDR1 is SGHRS and CDR2 is YFSETQ in the germline V gene. The CDR3 totals 15 residues. The CDR3 coding sequence is TGCGCCAGCAGCCCGGCGGGCCAGATTCTTTACGAGCAGTACTTC. It encodes CASSPAGQILYEQYF. The full variable domain, with the rest looked up from reference TRBV5-1 and TRBJ2-7, is KAGVTQTPRYLIKTRGQQVTLSCSPISGHRSVSWYQQTPGQGLQFLFEYFSETQRNKGNFPGRFSGRQFSNSRSEMNVSTLELGDSALYLCASSPAGQILYEQYFGPGTRLTVT.

Here the CDR3 DNA reads TGTGCCAGCAGCTTTTCTAGCACTGAAGCTTTCTTT. This encodes CASSFSSTEAFF. This chain joins TRBV7-2 and TRBJ1-1; no reliable D call. Deletions cut 3 bases from V and 4 bases from J, with 6 bases between. Germline CDR1 and CDR2: SGHTA and FQGNSA. This CDR3 contains 12 residues. Combining the CDR3 with reference TRBV7-2 and TRBJ1-1 gives the whole variable domain GAGVSQSPSNKVTEKGKDVELRCDPISGHTALYWYRQSLGQGLEFLIYFQGNSAPDKSGLPSDRFSAERTGGSVSTLTIQRTQQEDSAVYLCASSFSSTEAFFGQGTRLTVV.

A few counts support this clonotype. This sequence joins TRBV12-3 or TRBV12-4 and TRBJ1-5, with 8 bases lining up with TRBD1. The length of the CDR3 is 14 residues. Trimming at V came to 4 bases and at J to 6 bases, leaving 5 bases not matched to a gene. CDR3 in DNA: TGTGCCAGCAGTTCACAGGGGGGTCGTCAGCCCCAGCATTTT. Amino acid sequence: CASSSQGGRQPQHF.

V is TRBV10-3 and J is TRBJ2-5; 13 positions match TRBD2. After removal of 7 bases from V and 0 bases from J, the junction contained 2 bases not matched to a gene. The CDR3 contains 15 residues. The germline V gene encodes CDR1 ENHRY and CDR2 SYGVKD. CDR3 region: CAIKTSGGHQETQYF. In DNA form, the CDR3 reads TGTGCCATCAAGACTAGCGGGGGGCACCAAGAGACCCAGTACTTC.

The chain links TRBV6-1 to TRBJ2-3; D is perhaps TRBD1 or TRBD2 (6 bases each). CDR1 is MNHNS and CDR2 is SASEGT in the germline V gene. This CDR3 has 13 residues. The germline V and J ends were trimmed by 10 bases and 2 bases, with 13 bases remaining between them. CDR3 region: CAISGADTDTQYF. The DNA of the CDR3 is TGTGCCATCTCGGGGGCGGACACAGATACGCAGTATTTT.

In this sample, this clonotype turned up once. The gene calls are TRBV20-1 and TRBJ2-7; tentative D call: TRBD2 (5 bases). The CDR3 sequence is 13 residues long. Trimming shortened V by 4 bases and J by 3 bases, and 13 bases separated the two germline ends. The germline V gene encodes CDR1 DFQATT and CDR2 SNEGSKA (reference sequence). CDR3 coding DNA: TGCAGTGCTATTGCGGGCCCTAACTACGAGCAGTACTTC. Its translation is CSAIAGPNYEQYF.